These T cell receptor beta chains were read from a single sample in a study of T-cell memory formation after mild COVID-19. TCRdb re-analysed the 5' RACE reads in MiXCR, keeping a single row per CDR3 protein. The sample lists 200,000 to 250,000 distinct CDR3 sequences; over 9% were seen once. The sample was PBMCs or a T cell subset sorted from them (not recorded which). The receptors here all came from a young man who had mild COVID-19 (a few samples of this study predate the infection). Cell type and time point are not known. Each CDR3 is given with its conserved first and last residue. Fields, in order: J gene, clone size, D gene, V gene, CDR3 protein, CDR3 DNA. D genes are given only for firm matches. Not every row has a clone size; where given, it reads once, few, many or a size class.

TRBJ1-5,few,-,TRBV2,CASSEISANQPQHF,TGTGCCAGCAGTGAAATCTCGGCAAATCAGCCCCAGCATTTT
TRBJ2-2,few,TRBD2,TRBV6-5,CASRPGTSGGGNTGELFF,TGTGCCAGCAGGCCCGGGACTAGCGGGGGGGGAAACACCGGGGAGCTGTTTTTT
TRBJ2-1,few,-,TRBV27,CASSRYGQNEQFF,TGTGCCAGCAGTCGTTATGGACAGAATGAGCAGTTCTTC
TRBJ1-2,-,-,TRBV12-3/TRBV12-4,CASSLDSRVYGYTF,TGTGCCAGCAGTTTAGACAGTCGAGTCTATGGCTACACCTTC
TRBJ1-4,-,-,TRBV5-1,CASSLVPGSDEKLFF,TGCGCCAGCAGCTTGGTTCCGGGATCGGATGAAAAACTGTTTTTT
TRBJ1-1,-,TRBD1,TRBV12-3/TRBV12-4,CASSPSTGWAEAFF,TGTGCCAGCAGTCCCTCGACAGGGTGGGCTGAAGCTTTCTTT
TRBJ2-3,-,-,TRBV5-5,CASSLPWEDTQYF,TGTGCCAGCAGCTTGCCCTGGGAAGATACGCAGTATTTT
TRBJ1-1,-,-,TRBV29-1,CTVIRGPTGTEAFF,TGCACCGTTATACGGGGCCCAACAGGCACTGAAGCTTTCTTT
TRBJ2-1,-,-,TRBV2,CASSASWDEQFF,TGTGCCAGCAGTGCGTCGTGGGATGAGCAGTTCTTC
TRBJ1-2,-,-,TRBV28,CASSFGGAEDYGYTF,TGTGCCAGCAGTTTTGGGGGGGCGGAAGACTATGGCTACACCTTC
TRBJ2-3,few,TRBD2,TRBV19,CATSAGGPDTQYF,TGTGCCACCTCAGCGGGGGGGCCAGATACGCAGTATTTT
TRBJ1-4,few,-,TRBV7-9,CASSPRNNEKLFF,TGTGCCAGCAGCCCCAGGAATAATGAAAAACTGTTTTTT
TRBJ1-3,few,-,TRBV5-1,CASRPLNGNTIYF,TGCGCCAGCAGACCTCTTAATGGAAACACCATATATTTT
TRBJ1-2,-,-,TRBV12-5,CASGLDSWDTSGYGYTF,TGTGCTAGTGGTTTGGACAGCTGGGACACCTCTGGCTATGGCTACACCTTC
TRBJ2-7,-,-,TRBV4-3,CASSQDRGAYEQYF,TGCGCCAGCAGCCAAGATCGAGGGGCCTACGAGCAGTACTTC
TRBJ2-1,few,-,TRBV4-3,CASSQVLTRAAYNEQFF,TGCGCCAGCAGCCAAGTATTGACGCGGGCGGCCTACAATGAGCAGTTCTTC
TRBJ2-5,few,-,TRBV20-1,CSARQGVVRETQYF,TGCAGTGCTAGACAAGGAGTGGTGAGGGAGACCCAGTACTTC
TRBJ1-1,many,TRBD1,TRBV7-2,CASSRDRNTEAFF,TGCGCCAGCAGCCGGGACAGGAACACTGAAGCTTTCTTT
TRBJ1-5,few,-,TRBV6-1,CASSERDSWDQPQHF,TGTGCCAGCAGTGAAAGGGACTCATGGGATCAGCCCCAGCATTTT
TRBJ2-3,few,TRBD1,TRBV7-2,CASSLQGTVTDTQYF,TGTGCCAGCAGCTTACAGGGGACAGTCACAGATACGCAGTATTTT
TRBJ2-3,many,TRBD2,TRBV30,CACKTSGTDTQYF,TGTGCCTGCAAGACTAGCGGGACAGATACGCAGTATTTT
TRBJ2-3,many,TRBD2,TRBV11-2,CASSVSGGTSTDTQYF,TGTGCCAGCAGCGTAAGCGGGGGGACATCCACAGATACGCAGTATTTT
TRBJ1-5,-,TRBD1,TRBV20-1,CSARDRVYGNQPQHF,TGCAGTGCTAGGGACAGGGTATATGGGAATCAGCCCCAGCATTTT
TRBJ2-1,many,TRBD2,TRBV5-1,CASSLQTSGVYNEQFF,TGCGCCAGCAGCCTCCAAACTAGCGGGGTCTACAATGAGCAGTTCTTC
TRBJ2-5,-,TRBD1,TRBV24-1,CATSDCPGQGSGETQYF,TGTGCCACCAGTGATTGCCCGGGACAGGGGTCGGGGGAGACCCAGTACTTC
TRBJ2-1,few,-,TRBV9,CASSAHNEQFF,TGTGCCAGCAGCGCCCACAATGAGCAGTTCTTC
TRBJ1-5,-,TRBD1,TRBV4-1,CASSQQGVPNQPQHF,TGCGCCAGCAGCCAACAGGGGGTTCCCAATCAGCCCCAGCATTTT
TRBJ2-7,-,TRBD2,TRBV7-3,CASSLERGGEQYF,TGTGCCAGCAGCTTAGAGCGGGGCGGGGAGCAGTACTTC
TRBJ2-1,many,TRBD2,TRBV6-2/TRBV6-3,CASSEAGGDYNEQFF,TGTGCCAGCAGTGAGGCGGGGGGAGATTACAATGAGCAGTTCTTC
TRBJ2-2,many,-,TRBV7-9,CASSFWEAGELFF,TGTGCCAGCAGCTTCTGGGAGGCCGGGGAGCTGTTTTTT
TRBJ1-6,few,-,TRBV25-1,CASSEQGVNSPLHF,TGTGCCAGCAGTGAGCAAGGGGTCAATTCACCCCTCCACTTT
TRBJ1-1,-,TRBD1,TRBV5-6,CASSRGQMNTEAFF,TGTGCCAGCAGCCGGGGACAGATGAACACTGAAGCTTTCTTT
TRBJ1-1,few,-,TRBV20-1,CSARVTGPNTEAFF,TGCAGTGCTAGAGTTACAGGGCCGAACACTGAAGCTTTCTTT
TRBJ2-3,few,TRBD2,TRBV4-3,CASSHLVAGDQPPDTQYF,TGCGCCAGCAGCCACTTAGTAGCGGGCGATCAACCCCCAGATACGCAGTATTTT
TRBJ2-2,few,-,TRBV11-2,CASSKTVARNLNTGELFF,TGTGCCAGCAGCAAAACCGTCGCTAGAAATTTGAACACCGGGGAGCTGTTTTTT
TRBJ2-1,-,-,TRBV5-1,CASSLGAADDNEQFF,TGCGCCAGCAGCTTGGGGGCCGCGGACGACAATGAGCAGTTCTTC
TRBJ1-1,-,-,TRBV12-3/TRBV12-4,CASSFSTGWNTEAFF,TGTGCCAGCAGTTTCTCTACAGGGTGGAACACTGAAGCTTTCTTT
TRBJ2-2,-,TRBD1,TRBV24-1,CATESRGQIGELFF,TGTGCCACCGAGAGCAGGGGGCAGATCGGGGAGCTGTTTTTT
TRBJ1-3,-,-,TRBV6-5,CASSYEPSGNTIYF,TGTGCCAGCAGTTACGAACCCTCTGGAAACACCATATATTTT
TRBJ2-3,few,-,TRBV5-1,CASSLAQGTDTQYF,TGCGCCAGCAGCTTGGCACAGGGTACAGATACGCAGTATTTT
TRBJ2-3,few,TRBD2,TRBV12-3/TRBV12-4,CASSSLAGGTRTQYF,TGTGCCAGCAGTTCCCTAGCGGGGGGAACACGTACGCAGTATTTT
TRBJ1-1,-,-,TRBV12-3/TRBV12-4,CASSRPGVQGAFF,TGTGCCAGCAGTCGTCCAGGGGTTCAAGGAGCTTTCTTT
TRBJ1-5,few,-,TRBV6-1,CASSGGTGGFQPQHF,TGTGCCAGCAGTGGAGGGACCGGGGGGTTTCAGCCCCAGCATTTT
TRBJ1-5,few,-,TRBV6-5,CASSYSRGDQPQHF,TGTGCCAGCAGTTACTCCAGGGGAGATCAGCCCCAGCATTTT
TRBJ2-1,-,-,TRBV12-5,CASGSPMAINEQFF,TGTGCTAGTGGCTCCCCCATGGCCATCAATGAGCAGTTCTTC
TRBJ1-2,few,-,TRBV5-5,CASSLTYRASAYGYTF,TGTGCCAGCAGCTTGACCTACAGGGCTTCGGCCTATGGCTACACCTTC
TRBJ1-5,-,-,TRBV7-9,CASSSRGEPQHF,TGTGCCAGCAGCTCCCGGGGGGAGCCCCAGCATTTT
TRBJ2-3,-,TRBD2,TRBV6-2/TRBV6-3,CASSYSLAASTDTQYF,TGTGCCAGCAGTTACTCTCTAGCGGCGAGCACAGATACGCAGTATTTT
TRBJ2-3,-,TRBD2,TRBV6-5,CASSGTSGGYTSTDTQYF,TGTGCCAGCAGTGGTACTAGCGGGGGGTACACTAGCACAGATACGCAGTATTTT
TRBJ2-3,many,-,TRBV5-1,CASSLDGEATDTQYF,TGCGCCAGCAGCTTGGATGGGGAAGCCACAGATACGCAGTATTTT
TRBJ1-1,few,TRBD1,TRBV4-2,CASSQSGTGNTEAFF,TGTGCCAGCAGCCAATCCGGGACAGGGAACACTGAAGCTTTCTTT
TRBJ1-1,-,-,TRBV5-1,CASSLMGGDTEAFF,TGCGCCAGCAGCTTAATGGGGGGCGACACTGAAGCTTTCTTT